Below are 30 T cell receptor beta chains sequenced from a single sample in a study of shared clonotypes between healthy human individuals. Sequencing was performed with immunoSEQ multiplex PCR; in TCRdb, only in-frame clones are kept and a portion is missing. In the table there are 2 million to 3 million clones, roughly 92% of which are singletons. Material: naive CD4+ T cells sorted from blood. Subset meaning: CD45RA+ positively selected. The receptors originated from a man between 18 and 29 years old in good health.

This chain joins TRBV4-3 and TRBJ2-3, with D tentatively TRBD2 (6 bases). The V gene's germline CDR1 is LGHNA and CDR2 YSLEER. V was shortened by 0 bases and J by 0 bases, with 10 bases between the two germline ends. This CDR3 has 16 residues. The CDR3 reads CASSQDLLASTDTQYF. The CDR3 DNA is TGCGCCAGCAGCCAAGATCTCCTAGCGAGCACAGATACGCAGTATTTT.

J is TRBJ2-7 and V is TRBV6-5; 9 nucleotides match TRBD1. Germline values: CDR1 MNHEY, CDR2 SVGAGI. Trimming at V came to 5 bases and at J to 4 bases, leaving 6 bases not matched to a gene. The CDR3 is 14 residues long. CDR3 residues: CASSPGTGQYEQYF. The CDR3 DNA is TGTGCCAGCAGTCCCGGGACAGGGCAGTACGAGCAGTACTTC.

V gene TRBV6-6 combines with J gene TRBJ2-2; TRBD2 might be the D (5 bases). The CDR3 has 15 amino acids. Between the trimmed V and J ends, which lost 6 bases and 9 bases, there was a span of 20 bases. CDR1 is MNHNY and CDR2 is SVGAGI in the germline V gene (reference sequence). CDR3 sequence (DNA): TGTGCCAGCAGCCCGAACCGGGATACGAGTCGGGAGCTGTTTTTT. The encoded protein is CASSPNRDTSRELFF.

On this clone itself: Other DNA sequences in this sample translate to the same CDR3. The rearrangement uses TRBV11-2 and TRBJ2-3; D may be TRBD1 or TRBD2 (6 bases each). The germline CDR1 and CDR2 sequences are SGHAT and FQNNGV. V dropped 5 bases and J dropped 6 bases, with 9 bases sitting between them. This CDR3 is 12 amino acids long. The CDR3 DNA follows: TGTGCCAGCAGCCTAGGGGGGGATACGCAGTATTTT. Amino acid sequence: CASSLGGDTQYF.

CDR3 sequence (DNA): TGTGCCAGCAGCTTGATAGGGGCAGCTCAAGAGACCCAGTACTTC. It specifies CASSLIGAAQETQYF. This chain links TRBV7-8 with TRBJ2-5, with a tentative D call TRBD1 (5 bases). Looked up from germline, CDR1 is SGHVS and CDR2 is FQNEAQ. The ends were cut back, 3 bases at V and 2 bases at J, with 13 bases in the middle. This CDR3 has 15 residues.

This chain links TRBV4-3 with TRBJ2-1; tentatively, D is TRBD2 (6 bases). This CDR3 contains 15 residues. Germline values: CDR1 LGHNA, CDR2 YSLEER. V lost 3 bases and J lost 8, with 17 bases in between. The CDR3 coding sequence is TGCGCCAGCAGCCAGGAGGGGTCACATGTGGATGAGCAGTTCTTC. Amino acids: CASSQEGSHVDEQFF.

A note on this clone: Other nucleotide sequences from this sample produce the same CDR3. The rearrangement links TRBV5-6 to TRBJ2-7, with 10 nucleotides matching TRBD1. The CDR3 loop spans 13 amino acids. With 3 bases clipped from V and 5 bases from J, the junction kept 2 bases outside the gene matches. Germline CDR1 is SGHDT and CDR2 is YYEEEE. Here the CDR3 reads CASSWDRGDEQYF. CDR3 in DNA: TGTGCCAGCAGCTGGGACAGGGGCGACGAGCAGTACTTC. Full variable domain (rest looked up from reference TRBV5-6 and TRBJ2-7): DAGVTQSPTHLIKTRGQQVTLRCSPKSGHDTVSWYQQALGQGPQFIFQYYEEEERQRGNFPDRFSGHQFPNYSSELNVNALLLGDSALYLCASSWDRGDEQYFGPGTRLTVT.

V is TRBV27 and J is TRBJ2-1; perhaps TRBD1 as D (6 bases). The CDR3 extends over 15 amino acids. Germline V CDR1 and CDR2: MNHEY, SMNVEV (reference sequence). V was pared by 5 bases and J by 1 base, with 12 bases between. CDR3 sequence reads: CASSLRDMSYNEQFF. The CDR3, as DNA: TGTGCCAGCAGTCTCCGGGACATGTCCTACAATGAGCAGTTCTTC.

The chain has TRBV5-1 and TRBJ1-2; 8 bases align to TRBD1. Germline V gene data show CDR1 as SGHRS and CDR2 as YFSETQ. V dropped 3 bases and J dropped 3; count of bases not matched to a gene: 4. The CDR3 has 14 residues. The CDR3 bases are TGCGCCAGCAGCTCCCCGGGACAGGACTATGGCTACACCTTC. Translating it yields CASSSPGQDYGYTF. The full variable domain, in which reference TRBV5-1 and TRBJ1-2 provide the parts outside the CDR3, is KAGVTQTPRYLIKTRGQQVTLSCSPISGHRSVSWYQQTPGQGLQFLFEYFSETQRNKGNFPGRFSGRQFSNSRSEMNVSTLELGDSALYLCASSSPGQDYGYTFGSGTRLTVV.

In the case of this clone: Other DNA sequences in the sample encode the same CDR3. V usage is TRBV6-6 and J usage is TRBJ2-5; D perhaps matches TRBD2 (5 bases). The CDR3 consists of 12 residues. Germline lookup yields CDR1 MNHNY and CDR2 SVGAGI (reference sequence). V lost 2 bases and J 4 bases, leaving 5 bases between the germline ends. The CDR3 DNA reads as TGTGCCAGCAGTTACGCGGGAGAGACCCAGTACTTC. Protein product: CASSYAGETQYF.

The chain combines TRBV4-1 with TRBJ1-2; D remains unclear. This CDR3 comprises 12 residues. With 2 bases removed from V and 4 bases from J, the gap between germline ends came to 5 bases. Germline CDR1 reads MGHRA; CDR2 reads YSYEKL. The DNA of the CDR3 is TGCGCCAGCAGCCAAAATGGCTATGGCTACACCTTC. Protein: CASSQNGYGYTF.

The V and J genes are TRBV5-1 and TRBJ1-1; no clear D gene. Germline V gene sequence: CDR1 SGHRS, CDR2 YFSETQ. The CDR3 is 13 residues long. V was cut by 0 bases and J by 4 bases, with 7 bases left in between. In nucleotides, the CDR3 is TGCGCCAGCAGCTTGGCATTGCCCACTGAAGCTTTCTTT. This codes for CASSLALPTEAFF.

A remark on this clone: Other DNA sequences in this sample translate to the same CDR3. The V and J genes are TRBV5-1 and TRBJ1-2; weak D call: TRBD1 (5 bases). The CDR3 runs to 13 residues. Trimming shortened V by 2 bases and J by 8 bases, and 13 bases separated the two germline ends. CDR1 is SGHRS and CDR2 is YFSETQ in the germline V gene. In DNA, the CDR3 is TGCGCCAGCAGCTTCAGGCAGGGAGAAGGCTACACCTTC. It translates to CASSFRQGEGYTF.

As DNA, the CDR3 is TGTGCCAGCAGCCCCCAGGGACAGGGGGCCGGCTACACCTTC. This sequence encodes CASSPQGQGAGYTF. The rearrangement joins TRBV7-9 to TRBJ1-2; 12 bases align to TRBD1. Germline V CDR1 and CDR2: SEHNR, FQNEAQ (reference sequence). This CDR3 region has 14 residues. Unmatched junction bases numbered 6, after V lost 5 bases and J lost 8 bases.

The V and J genes are TRBV11-2 and TRBJ2-2; 8 bases line up with TRBD2. Per germline, CDR1 SGHAT and CDR2 FQNNGV. This CDR3 comprises 15 residues. V lost 2 bases and J lost 3; bases outside the gene matches: 2. The CDR3 protein is CASSLREGYTGELFF. The CDR3, as DNA: TGTGCCAGCAGCTTACGGGAGGGTTACACCGGGGAGCTGTTTTTT.

The V gene is TRBV2, the J gene TRBJ2-3; TRBD2 might be the D (5 bases). The CDR3 extends over 15 amino acids. The V gene lost 6 bases and the J gene lost 2 bases, with 15 bases spanning the gap. CDR1 is SNHLY and CDR2 is FYNNEI in the germline V gene. The DNA of the CDR3 is TGTGCCAGCAGCAGTGAGCGGAGTTACACAGATACGCAGTATTTT. Amino acid sequence: CASSSERSYTDTQYF.

The chain links TRBV15 to TRBJ2-5, with unresolved D. Germline CDR1 LNHNV, CDR2 YYDKDF (reference sequence). This CDR3 region has 15 residues. Trimming shortened V by 4 bases and J by 0 bases, and 12 bases separated the two germline ends. As DNA, the CDR3 is TGTGCCACCAGCAACGACTTGGGATACCAAGAGACCCAGTACTTC. Its protein is CATSNDLGYQETQYF.

This rearrangement joins TRBV6-5 to TRBJ1-1, with D perhaps TRBD1 (6 bases). The CDR3 contains 15 residues. V was shortened by 6 bases and J by 5 bases, with 19 bases between the two germline ends. Germline values: CDR1 MNHEY, CDR2 SVGAGI. CDR3 sequence: CASRRTGQWGTEAFF. CDR3 nucleotide sequence: TGTGCCAGCAGGCGGACCGGACAGTGGGGGACTGAAGCTTTCTTT.

The chain is built from TRBV11-2 and TRBJ1-2; D not certain. Trimming stripped 1 base from V and 3 bases from J, with 12 bases between. The germline V gene has CDR1 SGHAT and CDR2 FQNNGV. The CDR3 has 15 amino acids. The CDR3 coding sequence is TGTGCCAGCAGCTTAGCAGGCTCAAGGGACTATGGCTACACCTTC. It yields the protein CASSLAGSRDYGYTF.

This chain connects TRBV19 to TRBJ1-5, with 7 bases lining up with TRBD1. Germline V gene data show CDR1 as LNHDA and CDR2 as SQIVND (reference sequence). V dropped 3 bases and J dropped 0; count of bases not matched to a gene: 8. The CDR3 is made up of 17 amino acids. In DNA form, the CDR3 reads TGTGCCAGTAGTATCGGTCACAGGGGCTATAGCAATCAGCCCCAGCATTTT. Translation: CASSIGHRGYSNQPQHF.

The chain combines TRBV27 with TRBJ2-2; D is possibly TRBD1 (6 bases). The V and J ends lost 6 bases and 3 bases respectively, with 20 bases between them. Per the germline V gene, CDR1 is MNHEY and CDR2 is SMNVEV (reference sequence). The CDR3 runs 17 residues. CDR3 in DNA: TGTGCCAGCAGCCTCAATCCGGGACAAGTATACACCGGGGAGCTGTTTTTT. Encoded protein: CASSLNPGQVYTGELFF.

The chain uses TRBV6-6 and TRBJ2-1; TRBD1 matches at 9 bases. V was clipped by 6 bases and J by 3 bases; unmatched bases: 3. CDR1 is MNHNY and CDR2 is SVGAGI in the germline V gene (reference sequence). The CDR3 sequence is 14 residues long. CDR3 sequence (DNA): TGTGCCAGCAGCTGGGACAGGGACTACAATGAGCAGTTCTTC. This gives the protein CASSWDRDYNEQFF.

This chain joins TRBV25-1 and TRBJ2-7; D not resolved. The CDR3 runs to 14 residues. Germline V CDR1 and CDR2: MGHDK, SYGVNS. The V and J ends lost 2 bases and 0 bases respectively, with 8 bases between them. CDR3 coding DNA: TGTGCCAGCAGTGAAGGGCCTAACTCCTACGAGCAGTACTTC. It is translated as CASSEGPNSYEQYF.

The rearrangement uses TRBV6-1 and TRBJ2-1; TRBD1 might be the D (5 bases). There are 13 residues in the CDR3. CDR1 MNHNS and CDR2 SASEGT come from the germline V gene. Trimming took off 4 bases at V and 7 bases at J, with 11 bases between the two ends. The CDR3: CASSGRVGNEQFF. CDR3 nucleotides: TGTGCCAGCAGTGGCAGGGTGGGGAATGAGCAGTTCTTC.

This chain uses TRBV18 with TRBJ1-1; weak D call: TRBD1 (5 bases). The CDR3 has 14 residues. Germline CDR1 KGHSH, CDR2 LQKENI. The germline V and J ends were trimmed by 8 bases and 5 bases, with 18 bases remaining between them. DNA for the CDR3: TGTGCCAGCGCCGTACAGGTGGAGCAGACTGAAGCTTTCTTT. Its protein product is CASAVQVEQTEAFF.

This chain joins TRBV18 and TRBJ1-4; D is ambiguous. Trimming removed 3 bases from V and 7 bases from J, with 12 bases in between. This CDR3 has 14 amino acids. Germline values: CDR1 KGHSH, CDR2 LQKENI. This CDR3 reads CASSPAQTSEKLFF. CDR3 coding DNA: TGTGCCAGCTCACCGGCACAGACTTCTGAAAAACTGTTTTTT.

The V and J genes are TRBV5-1 and TRBJ2-5; D is possibly TRBD1 (5 bases). Germline CDR1 is SGHRS and CDR2 is YFSETQ. The CDR3 length is 15 residues. Trimming took 0 bases from V and 2 from J, leaving 11 bases between them. The CDR3 nucleotides read TGCGCCAGCAGCTTGGGAGGCAGGGATCAAGAGACCCAGTACTTC. Translating it yields CASSLGGRDQETQYF.

In DNA form, the CDR3 reads TGTGCCAGCTCACCCCAAGCGGGACAGCCATTGAACACAGATACGCAGTATTTT. Translated, it gives CASSPQAGQPLNTDTQYF. J is TRBJ2-3 and V is TRBV18; D possibly matches TRBD1 or TRBD2 (7 bases each). Germline CDR1 and CDR2: KGHSH and LQKENI. This CDR3 spans 18 amino acids. With 3 bases removed from V and 2 bases from J, the gap between germline ends came to 21 bases.

On this clone itself: The same CDR3 arises from other DNA sequences in this sample as well. Here the CDR3 reads CASSVSTDTQYF. The CDR3 DNA reads TGTGCCAGCAGCGTTTCCACAGATACGCAGTATTTT. The J gene is TRBJ2-3, the V gene TRBV9, with no clear D. Per the germline V gene, CDR1 is SGDLS and CDR2 is YYNGEE. The CDR3 contains 12 residues. V was shortened by 2 bases and J by 2 bases, with 3 bases between the two germline ends.

This sequence joins TRBV10-3 and TRBJ1-1; D call uncertain. The V gene's germline CDR1 is ENHRY and CDR2 SYGVKD. V lost 8 bases to trimming and J lost 3 bases, with 7 bases between them. This CDR3 has 11 residues. Written as DNA, the CDR3 is TGTGCCATCGGGCCCGACACTGAAGCTTTCTTT. The encoded protein is CAIGPDTEAFF.